The 31 T cell receptor beta chains reported below all come from one sample, sequenced in a study of identical twins. TCRdb re-called the 5' RACE reads with MiXCR, one entry per CDR3 protein. This table holds hundreds of thousands of distinct CDR3 sequences, 5.5% to 7.5% found once. The source material was naive T cells sorted from blood. The source is a man aged 18 to 30 in good health.

The table lists this clonotype with a few counts. The chain employs TRBV11-2 and TRBJ1-1; possible D gene TRBD1, 6 bases. V lost 5 bases, J lost 3 bases, and 19 bases lay in between. CDR1 SGHAT and CDR2 FQNNGV come from the germline V gene. The CDR3 extends over 16 amino acids. DNA for the CDR3: TGTGCCAGCAGCCGCTTCGGGGGCGCGAGGGACACTGAAGCTTTCTTT. Its translation: CASSRFGGARDTEAFF.

This clonotype showed up many times. V is TRBV4-3 and J is TRBJ2-7; D gene uncertain. Trimming removed 0 bases at V and 5 bases at J, with 5 bases between. CDR3 length: 12 residues. Per germline, CDR1 LGHNA and CDR2 YSLEER. DNA for the CDR3: TGCGCCAGCAGCCAAGATGAGCACGAGCAGTACTTC. Protein sequence: CASSQDEHEQYF.

This clonotype was seen at least ten times. The rearrangement joins TRBV5-1 to TRBJ2-7; unclear D gene. CDR3 length equals 15 residues. Germline V gene data show CDR1 as SGHRS and CDR2 as YFSETQ. With 0 bases removed from V and 2 bases from J, the gap between germline ends came to 12 bases. CDR3 protein: CASSLEGEFPYEQYF. DNA for the CDR3: TGCGCCAGCAGCTTGGAGGGCGAGTTCCCCTACGAGCAGTACTTC.

This clonotype was seen at least ten times. This rearrangement joins TRBV5-1 to TRBJ2-5; no clear D. V lost 4 bases and J lost 4, with 17 bases in between. The CDR3 has 15 residues. Looked up from germline, CDR1 is SGHRS and CDR2 is YFSETQ. CDR3 nucleotides: TGCGCCAGCAGCAGGCGAGACCCACGAGGAGAGACCCAGTACTTC. Its translation: CASSRRDPRGETQYF.

This clonotype was seen repeatedly, ten times or more. The V gene is TRBV29-1, the J gene TRBJ2-3; TRBD2 matches 11 bases. This CDR3 is built from 16 residues. Germline lookup yields CDR1 SQVTM and CDR2 ANQGSEA. The J segment lost 2 bases and the V segment lost 7 bases, leaving 11 bases of the junction unmatched. CDR3 bases: TGCAGCGCTCCGGATGGGACTAGCGGAAACACAGATACGCAGTATTTT. This gives the protein CSAPDGTSGNTDTQYF.

In this sample, this clonotype turned up many times. The chain employs TRBV5-1 and TRBJ2-1; the D gene is possibly TRBD1 (6 bases). This CDR3 has 13 residues. The V gene's germline CDR1 is SGHRS and CDR2 YFSETQ. Deletions cut 5 bases from V and 3 bases from J, with 9 bases between. The chain's CDR3 is CASSSGHYNEQFF. In DNA form, the CDR3 reads TGCGCCAGCAGTTCGGGACACTACAATGAGCAGTTCTTC.

The chain carries TRBV3-1 and TRBJ2-7, with D uncertain. In germline, CDR1 is LGHDT, CDR2 YNNKEL (reference sequence). V lost 0 bases and J 7 bases, leaving 10 bases between the germline ends. The CDR3 is 13 amino acids. CDR3 DNA: TGTGCCAGCAGCCAAGATCCTTCGAGAGAGCAGTACGTC. Translated: CASSQDPSREQYV.

This clonotype was counted many times. The rearrangement joins TRBV12-3 or TRBV12-4 to TRBJ1-3; D ambiguous. Trimming shortened V by 7 bases and J by 4 bases, and 14 bases separated the two germline ends. This CDR3 is 14 amino acids long. The DNA for the CDR3 is TGTGCCAGCAACATTTCGCCAGCGGGAAACACCATATATTTT. Translated, it gives CASNISPAGNTIYF.

This clonotype was recorded at least ten times. J is TRBJ1-1 and V is TRBV6-1; D call uncertain. The CDR3 length is 14 residues. The germline V gene encodes CDR1 MNHNS and CDR2 SASEGT. The V end was cut by 2 bases, the J end by 1 base, with 8 bases between. The CDR3 DNA sequence: TGTGCCAGCAGTGAAAATCATAAGAACACTGAAGCTTTCTTT. Translating gives CASSENHKNTEAFF.

This clonotype was found many times. The genes are TRBV29-1 and TRBJ2-3; D remains ambiguous. Germline V gene lookup returns CDR1 SQVTM and CDR2 ANQGSEA. Trimming left V 3 bases short and J 1 base short, with 8 bases between. The CDR3 extends over 13 amino acids. The chain's CDR3 is CSVERQGTDTQYF. The CDR3 DNA reads as TGCAGCGTTGAGAGGCAGGGCACAGATACGCAGTATTTT.

Many counts were recorded for this clonotype. V usage is TRBV4-2 and J usage is TRBJ2-3, with 7 positions matching TRBD1. Germline V gene data show CDR1 as LGHNA and CDR2 as YNFKEQ. After removal of 3 bases from V and 1 base from J, the junction contained 4 bases not matched to a gene. The CDR3 consists of 15 residues. Here the CDR3 DNA reads TGTGCCAGCAGCCAGGGGGACAGCCGCACAGATACGCAGTATTTT. It specifies CASSQGDSRTDTQYF.

The chain links TRBV5-6 to TRBJ2-1; 11 bases align to TRBD2. Germline lookup yields CDR1 SGHDT and CDR2 YYEEEE. V shed 2 bases and J 5 bases; nucleotides not matched to a gene: 6. There are 16 residues in the CDR3. CDR3 protein: CASSFPISGRDNEQFF. CDR3 DNA: TGTGCCAGCAGCTTCCCCATTAGCGGGAGGGACAATGAGCAGTTCTTC.

This clonotype was detected a few times. The V and J genes are TRBV7-8 and TRBJ2-7; TRBD1 matches at 7 bases. This CDR3 comprises 12 residues. Trimming at V came to 1 base and at J to 11 bases, leaving 5 bases not matched to a gene. The germline V gene has CDR1 SGHVS and CDR2 FQNEAQ. The CDR3 is CASSLEDRTKYF. The CDR3 DNA is TGTGCCAGCAGCTTAGAGGACAGGACGAAGTACTTC. Combining the CDR3 with reference TRBV7-8 and TRBJ2-7 gives the whole variable domain GAGVSQSPRYKVAKRGQDVALRCDPISGHVSLFWYQQALGQGPEFLTYFQNEAQLDKSGLPSDRFFAERPEGSVSTLKIQRTQQEDSAVYLCASSLEDRTKYFGPGTRLTVT.

The chain has TRBV3-1 and TRBJ1-2; the match to TRBD1 covers 7 bases. Germline V CDR1 and CDR2: LGHDT, YNNKEL (reference sequence). The CDR3 consists of 18 residues. With 4 bases clipped from V and 2 bases from J, the junction kept 16 bases outside the gene matches. As DNA, the CDR3 is TGTGCCAGCAGCCCGAGACCTAGACAGGGCCAACGAAACTATGGCTACACCTTC. It specifies CASSPRPRQGQRNYGYTF.

This rearrangement joins TRBV20-1 to TRBJ2-7; 7 bases line up with TRBD2. In germline, CDR1 is DFQATT, CDR2 SNEGSKA (reference sequence). CDR3 size: 15 residues. Trimming at V came to 3 bases and at J to 0 bases, leaving 8 bases not matched to a gene. The CDR3 nucleotides read TGCAGTGCTAGTTGGGGGAGGGCCTTCTCCTACGAGCAGTACTTC. Protein sequence: CSASWGRAFSYEQYF.

This clonotype showed up many times. The gene calls are TRBV29-1 and TRBJ2-1, with 7 bases lining up with TRBD1. CDR1 SQVTM and CDR2 ANQGSEA come from the germline V gene. This CDR3 region has 14 residues. Losses at the gene ends were 3 bases for V and 4 bases for J; bases not matched to a gene: 6. CDR3 nucleotide sequence: TGCAGCGTTGATTGGACAGGAATATACAATGAGCAGTTCTTC. Protein product: CSVDWTGIYNEQFF.

This clonotype was seen more than once but under ten times. The chain is built from TRBV6-5 and TRBJ2-7, with 11 bases matching TRBD1. Germline V gene data show CDR1 as MNHEY and CDR2 as SVGAGI. Losses at the gene ends were 2 bases for V and 5 bases for J; bases not matched to a gene: 5. This CDR3 comprises 15 residues. CDR3 bases: TGTGCCAGCAGTTACCCGGGACAGGGGGTCCACGAGCAGTACTTC. It translates to CASSYPGQGVHEQYF.

This clonotype was observed a few times. The rearrangement uses TRBV11-2 and TRBJ2-7, with 9 bases lining up with TRBD1. The V gene's germline CDR1 is SGHAT and CDR2 FQNNGV. The CDR3 is made up of 14 amino acids. The V gene end was trimmed by 5 bases and the J gene end by 7 bases; junction bases not matched to a gene: 9. The CDR3 here is CASSHNRGRGEQYV. CDR3 DNA: TGTGCCAGCAGCCACAACAGGGGGCGTGGGGAGCAGTACGTC.

There are many counts of this clonotype. This chain links TRBV28 with TRBJ1-6, with D unclear. Germline lookup yields CDR1 MDHEN and CDR2 SYDVKM. The ends were cut back, 2 bases at V and 5 bases at J, with 10 bases in the middle. CDR3 size: 15 residues. CDR3 protein: CASSLIGQNNSPLHF. CDR3 in DNA: TGTGCCAGCAGTTTAATTGGGCAGAATAATTCACCCCTCCACTTT.

The chain is built from TRBV12-3 or TRBV12-4 and TRBJ2-6, with 8 bases identical to TRBD1. V lost 4 bases, J lost 0 bases, and 11 bases stayed unmatched. The CDR3 sequence is 19 residues long. The CDR3 DNA sequence: TGTGCCAGCAGTTCACATACCGGGACAGGCCACTCTGGGGCCAACGTCCTGACTTTC. This codes for CASSSHTGTGHSGANVLTF.

This clonotype came up once. This rearrangement joins TRBV21-1 to TRBJ2-3; the DNA was not compared with TRBD2, the D call given in the table. TRBV21-1 is tagged as a pseudogene. The CDR3 covers 20 residues. CDR3 in amino acids: CASSKEVEQEEGHSTDTQYF. The CDR3 nucleotides are TGTGCCAGCAGCAAAGAGGTCGAGCAGGAGGAAGGGCACAGCACAGATACGCAGTATTTT.

This clonotype was counted ten times or more. The V and J genes are TRBV5-6 and TRBJ2-7; D gene ambiguous. V dropped 0 bases and J dropped 2 bases, with 12 bases sitting between them. Germline lookup yields CDR1 SGHDT and CDR2 YYEEEE. This CDR3 is 15 amino acids long. CDR3 in amino acids: CASSLVGTHTYEQYF. CDR3 in DNA: TGTGCCAGCAGCTTGGTAGGCACCCATACCTACGAGCAGTACTTC.

This clonotype was found many times. The chain combines TRBV20-1 with TRBJ2-5; TRBD2 matches at 8 bases. The J segment lost 10 bases and the V segment lost 3 bases, leaving 10 bases of the junction unmatched. The CDR3 sequence is 13 residues long. In germline, CDR1 is DFQATT, CDR2 SNEGSKA (reference sequence). The CDR3 DNA sequence: TGCAGTGCTAGCCAAGCGGGGGTCATAGGCCAGTACTTC. This encodes CSASQAGVIGQYF.

The gene calls are TRBV30 and TRBJ2-5; the D gene is possibly TRBD2 (6 bases). This CDR3 spans 16 amino acids. From germline, CDR1 is GTSNPN and CDR2 SVGIG (reference sequence). V dropped 0 bases and J dropped 2 bases, with 16 bases sitting between them. The CDR3 nucleotides are TGTGCCTGGAGTGTACTGGCGAAGGGGAGGCAAGAGACCCAGTACTTC. Its protein is CAWSVLAKGRQETQYF.

This clonotype showed up just a few times. The chain recombines TRBV28 with TRBJ2-7, with D perhaps TRBD1 (6 bases). Germline CDR1 reads MDHEN; CDR2 reads SYDVKM. V dropped 8 bases and J dropped 6 bases, with 17 bases sitting between them. There are 13 residues in the CDR3. The chain's CDR3 is CASRKRRGGEQYF. The CDR3 coding sequence is TGTGCCAGCCGGAAACGCAGGGGCGGCGAGCAGTACTTC.

This clonotype has a count of ten or more. The rearrangement joins TRBV10-3 to TRBJ2-5, with 7 positions matching TRBD1. V was pared by 6 bases and J by 5 bases, with 9 bases of the junction left unmatched. Germline V gene lookup returns CDR1 ENHRY and CDR2 SYGVKD. The CDR3 loop spans 14 amino acids. CDR3 DNA: TGTGCCATCAGCTCACGAGGACAGGAGGAGACCCAGTACTTC. It encodes CAISSRGQEETQYF.

This clonotype showed up just a few times. The chain employs TRBV14 and TRBJ2-5; D is perhaps TRBD2 (5 bases). This CDR3 is 15 amino acids long. V shed 2 bases and J shed 2 bases, with 12 bases lying between them. Germline-derived CDR1 and CDR2 are SGHDN and FVKESK. DNA for the CDR3: TGTGCCAGCAGCCAATTACAGACTACACAAGAGACCCAGTACTTC. Residues: CASSQLQTTQETQYF.

In this sample, this clonotype turned up many times. V and J are TRBV10-3 and TRBJ2-1, with D unresolved. This CDR3 region has 12 residues. V shed 4 bases and J shed 5 bases, with 6 bases lying between them. From germline, CDR1 is ENHRY and CDR2 SYGVKD. CDR3 protein: CAISVGDNEQFF. In DNA, the CDR3 is TGTGCCATCAGTGTAGGCGACAATGAGCAGTTCTTC.

This clonotype was seen ten or more times. The V gene is TRBV24-1, the J gene TRBJ2-1, with D possibly TRBD2 on 6 matching bases. Germline CDR1 KGHDR, CDR2 SFDVKD. V was pared by 4 bases and J by 4 bases, with 13 bases between. The CDR3 is 15 amino acids. The CDR3 DNA sequence: TGTGCCACCAGTGACGGAGGGACCTGGTACAATGAGCAGTTCTTC. This encodes CATSDGGTWYNEQFF.

This clonotype was picked up a small number of times. V and J are TRBV7-8 and TRBJ2-1, with TRBD2 identical over 8 bases. V lost 3 bases and J lost 4; bases outside the gene matches: 8. The CDR3 extends over 16 amino acids. The germline CDR1 and CDR2 sequences are SGHVS and FQNEAQ. CDR3: CASSLLTGGGYNEQFF. The CDR3 bases are TGTGCCAGCAGCTTGTTGACGGGAGGGGGATACAATGAGCAGTTCTTC.

This clonotype was seen at least ten times. The V and J genes are TRBV20-1 and TRBJ2-3; 7 bases are a match to TRBD2. Germline CDR1 reads DFQATT; CDR2 reads SNEGSKA (reference sequence). Germline trimming cut 3 bases from V and 3 bases from J; bases unmatched to any gene: 15. This CDR3 is 17 amino acids long. This CDR3 reads CSARTGGPGSPTDTQYF. The CDR3 DNA is TGCAGTGCTAGGACGGGAGGCCCTGGTTCCCCAACAGATACGCAGTATTTT.